A selection of T cell receptor beta chains follows, all from one sample in a study of cytomegalovirus exposure and HLA in healthy donors. Assay: immunoSEQ multiplex PCR; the TCRdb copy retains only in-frame clones and omits some. The table records roughly 200,000 clones, 65% to 85% of them present only once. The sequencing sample was made of PBMCs. The receptors here all came from a woman in her late teens or twenties in good health and CMV-seropositive. Both conserved end residues are part of each CDR3. Each record gives: J gene, V gene, D gene, clone size, CDR3 DNA, CDR3 protein. D genes are given only for firm matches. Some rows mark clone size as missing; the rest say once, few, many or name a class of expanded clone.

TRBJ1-2 TRBV6-5 NA NA TGTGCCAGCAGTTATCAGGGAGGCAGTGCGGTTGGCTACACCTTC CASSYQGGSAVGYTF
TRBJ1-5 TRBV6-1 TRBD1 NA TGTGCCAGCAGTGTATGGGAGACAGGGGCTCAGCCCCAGCATTTT CASSVWETGAQPQHF
TRBJ2-7 TRBV7-9 TRBD1 once TGTGCCAGCAGTCCTCCGGGACAGGGTGGGGAGCAGTACTTC CASSPPGQGGEQYF
TRBJ2-1 TRBV5-1 TRBD2 NA TGCGCCAGCAGCCTTAGCGGGGGGGACTTCGATGAGCAGTTCTTC CASSLSGGDFDEQFF
TRBJ2-3 TRBV7-9 NA NA TGTGCCAGCAGCCGCGGTGTACCAGATACGCAGTATTTT CASSRGVPDTQYF
TRBJ2-3 TRBV6-5 NA NA TGTGCCAGCACCCAGGGAGGTAGCACAGATACGCAGTATTTT CASTQGGSTDTQYF
TRBJ2-4 TRBV29-1 NA few TGCAGCGCAAGGGAGCACCTAGCCAAAAACATTCAGTACTTC CSAREHLAKNIQYF
TRBJ2-6 TRBV15 TRBD2 NA TGTGCCACCAGCAGAAGCGGGACCTCTGGGGCCAACGTCCTGACTTTC CATSRSGTSGANVLTF
TRBJ1-2 TRBV5-1 NA few TGCGCCAGCAGCGAGACAGTCAATTATGGCTACACCTTC CASSETVNYGYTF
TRBJ2-4 TRBV21-1 NA few TGTGCCAGCAGCCGCAGACAGGGGGTTCAGTACTTC CASSRRQGVQYF
TRBJ2-5 TRBV10-3 NA NA TGTGCCATCAGCCAGGGGGAGACCCAGTACTTC CAISQGETQYF
TRBJ1-2 TRBV15 NA NA TGTGCCACCAGCAGAGCCGGGACATCTAACTATGGCTACACCTTC CATSRAGTSNYGYTF
TRBJ1-2 TRBV6-5 NA NA TGTGCCAGCAGTTACTCAGGCAGGGAAGACTATGGCTACACCTTC CASSYSGREDYGYTF
TRBJ1-2 TRBV6-6 TRBD1 NA TGTGCCAGCAGCCACGGCGGACAGGGGGCGAACGGCTACACCTTC CASSHGGQGANGYTF
TRBJ2-3 TRBV10-3 NA NA TGTGCCATCAGTGAGTCGAATGGAGGCGACCGGCACCCCACAGATACGCAGTATTTT CAISESNGGDRHPTDTQYF
TRBJ2-7 TRBV13 NA once TGTGCCAGCAGCATACGGACAGCGAACCGCTACGAGCAGTACTTC CASSIRTANRYEQYF
TRBJ1-2 TRBV6-1 TRBD1 NA TGTGCCAGCAATGACCCTGGACAGGGGCACTATGGCTACACCTTC CASNDPGQGHYGYTF
TRBJ2-1 TRBV7-8 TRBD1 NA TGTGCCAGCAGCACCGGACAGGGGTGGAAAGTCTACAATGAGCAGTTCTTC CASSTGQGWKVYNEQFF
TRBJ1-6 TRBV6-4 TRBD1 NA TGTGCCAGCAGTCCGGGACAGGGAGATTCACCCCTCCACTTT CASSPGQGDSPLHF
TRBJ1-1 TRBV29-1 NA NA TGCAGCGTGGCCGTTACAGGGTTTGAGTCTGAAGCTTTCTTT CSVAVTGFESEAFF
TRBJ1-5 TRBV4-1 NA NA TGCGCCAGCAGCCAGGTGACACCTAGCAATCAGCCCCAGCATTTT CASSQVTPSNQPQHF
TRBJ2-7 TRBV4-2 TRBD2 NA TGTGCCAGCAGCCAAGTCCAACTAGCGGGAACCTACGAGCAGTACTTC CASSQVQLAGTYEQYF
TRBJ2-2 TRBV6-1 TRBD1 NA TGTGCCAGCAGTGACTATCAGGGACAGGGTACCGGGGAGCTGTTTTTT CASSDYQGQGTGELFF
TRBJ2-3 TRBV5-6 NA NA TGTGCCAGCAGCTTGCCCACAGAACCCACAGATACGCAGTATTTT CASSLPTEPTDTQYF
TRBJ1-1 TRBV5-1 TRBD1 NA TGCGCCAGCAGCTTGCCAGGGGGGAACACTGAAGCTTTCTTT CASSLPGGNTEAFF
TRBJ2-7 TRBV11-2 TRBD2 NA TGTGCCACCGTCCGGGACTACTCCTACGAGCAGTACTTC CATVRDYSYEQYF
TRBJ1-2 TRBV6-1 NA NA TGTGCCAGCAGTGAAGACGGGGACTATGGCTACACCTTC CASSEDGDYGYTF